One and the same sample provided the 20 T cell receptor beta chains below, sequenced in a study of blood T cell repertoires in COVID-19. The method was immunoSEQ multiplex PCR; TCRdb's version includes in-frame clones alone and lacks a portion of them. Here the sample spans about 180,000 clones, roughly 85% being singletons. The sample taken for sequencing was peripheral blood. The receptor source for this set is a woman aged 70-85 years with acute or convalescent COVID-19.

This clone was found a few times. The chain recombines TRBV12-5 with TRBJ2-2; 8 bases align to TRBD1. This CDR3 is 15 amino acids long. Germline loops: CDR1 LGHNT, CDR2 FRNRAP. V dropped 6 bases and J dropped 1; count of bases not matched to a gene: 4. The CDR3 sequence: CASGPGTGNTGELFF. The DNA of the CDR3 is TGTGCTAGTGGCCCCGGGACAGGGAACACCGGGGAGCTGTTTTTT.

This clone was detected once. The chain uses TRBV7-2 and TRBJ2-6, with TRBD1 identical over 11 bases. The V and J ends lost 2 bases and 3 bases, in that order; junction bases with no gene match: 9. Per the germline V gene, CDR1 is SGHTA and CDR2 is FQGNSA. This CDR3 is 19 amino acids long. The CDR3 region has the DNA TGTGCCAGCAGCTTAAGGAAAGGACAGGGGGCGTATGGGGCCAACGTCCTGACTTTC. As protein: CASSLRKGQGAYGANVLTF.

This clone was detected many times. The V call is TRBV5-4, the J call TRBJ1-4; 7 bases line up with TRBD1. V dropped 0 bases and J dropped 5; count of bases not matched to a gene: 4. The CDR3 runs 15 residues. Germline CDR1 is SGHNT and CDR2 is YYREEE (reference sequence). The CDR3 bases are TGTGCCAGCAGCTTGGCAGGGGGTGCGAATGAAAAACTGTTTTTT. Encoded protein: CASSLAGGANEKLFF.

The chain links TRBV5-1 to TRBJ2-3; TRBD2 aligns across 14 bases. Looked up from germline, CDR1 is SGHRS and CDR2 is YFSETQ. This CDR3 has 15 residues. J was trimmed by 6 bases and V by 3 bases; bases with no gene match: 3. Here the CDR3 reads CASSSGLAGVDTQYF. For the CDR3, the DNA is TGCGCCAGCAGCTCGGGACTAGCGGGAGTGGATACGCAGTATTTT. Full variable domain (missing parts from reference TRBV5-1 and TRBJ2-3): KAGVTQTPRYLIKTRGQQVTLSCSPISGHRSVSWYQQTPGQGLQFLFEYFSETQRNKGNFPGRFSGRQFSNSRSEMNVSTLELGDSALYLCASSSGLAGVDTQYFGPGTRLTVL.

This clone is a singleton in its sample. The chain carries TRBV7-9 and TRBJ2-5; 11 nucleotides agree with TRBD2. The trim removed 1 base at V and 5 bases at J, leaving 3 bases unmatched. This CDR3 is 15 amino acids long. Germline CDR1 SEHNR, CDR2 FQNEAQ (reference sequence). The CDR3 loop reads CASSLGLAGWETQYF. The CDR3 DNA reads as TGTGCCAGCAGCTTAGGACTAGCGGGATGGGAGACCCAGTACTTC.

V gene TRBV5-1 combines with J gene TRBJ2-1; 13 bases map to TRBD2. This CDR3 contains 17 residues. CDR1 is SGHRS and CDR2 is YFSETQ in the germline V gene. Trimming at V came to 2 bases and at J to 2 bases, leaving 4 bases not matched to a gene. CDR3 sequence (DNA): TGCGCCAGCAGCTTCGGACTAGCGGGAGATACCTACAATGAGCAGTTCTTC. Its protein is CASSFGLAGDTYNEQFF.

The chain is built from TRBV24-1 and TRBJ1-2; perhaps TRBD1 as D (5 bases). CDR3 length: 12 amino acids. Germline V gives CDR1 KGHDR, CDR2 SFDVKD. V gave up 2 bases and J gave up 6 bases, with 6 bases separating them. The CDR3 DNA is TGTGCCACCAGTGATTCGACAGATGGCTACACCTTC. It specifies CATSDSTDGYTF.

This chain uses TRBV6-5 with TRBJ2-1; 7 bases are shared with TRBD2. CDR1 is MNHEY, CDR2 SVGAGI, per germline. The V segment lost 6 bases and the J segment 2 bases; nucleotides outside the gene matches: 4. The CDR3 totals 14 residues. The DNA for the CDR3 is TGTGCCAGCAGCGCCGGACTAGCCTACAATGAGCAGTTCTTC. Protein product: CASSAGLAYNEQFF.

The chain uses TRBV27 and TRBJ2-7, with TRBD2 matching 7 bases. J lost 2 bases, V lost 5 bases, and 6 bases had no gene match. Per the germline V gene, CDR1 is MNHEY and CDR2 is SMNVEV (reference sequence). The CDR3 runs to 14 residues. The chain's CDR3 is CASSHSGPAYEQYF. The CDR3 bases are TGTGCCAGCAGTCATAGCGGGCCCGCCTACGAGCAGTACTTC.

As DNA, the CDR3 is TGTGCCAGCATCGGTGCGGGAGATGAGCAGTTCTTC. It encodes CASIGAGDEQFF. The chain uses TRBV3-1 (or the pseudogene TRBV3-2) and TRBJ2-1; 7 bases are shared with TRBD2. This CDR3 comprises 12 residues. Germline CDR1 LGHDT, CDR2 YNNKEL (reference sequence). The V segment lost 7 bases and the J segment 8 bases; nucleotides outside the gene matches: 5.

The CDR3, as DNA: TGTGCCAGCAGCGTGACCGGGACAGGGAATTCACCCCTCCACTTT. This encodes CASSVTGTGNSPLHF. This sequence joins TRBV9 and TRBJ1-6; 9 positions match TRBD1. J gave up 7 bases and V 2 bases, and 4 bases lay outside the gene matches. Per germline, CDR1 SGDLS and CDR2 YYNGEE. CDR3 length equals 15 residues. Drawing the rest from reference TRBV9 and TRBJ1-6, the complete variable domain is DSGVTQTPKHLITATGQRVTLRCSPRSGDLSVYWYQQSLDQGLQFLIQYYNGEERAKGNILERFSAQQFPDLHSELNLSSLELGDSALYFCASSVTGTGNSPLHFGNGTRLTVT.

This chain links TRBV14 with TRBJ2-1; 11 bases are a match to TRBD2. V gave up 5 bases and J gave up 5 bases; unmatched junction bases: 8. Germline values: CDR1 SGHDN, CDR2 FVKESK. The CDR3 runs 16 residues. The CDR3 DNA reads TGTGCCAGCAGCAATCCGGGACTAGCGGACGACAATGAGCAGTTCTTC. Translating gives CASSNPGLADDNEQFF.

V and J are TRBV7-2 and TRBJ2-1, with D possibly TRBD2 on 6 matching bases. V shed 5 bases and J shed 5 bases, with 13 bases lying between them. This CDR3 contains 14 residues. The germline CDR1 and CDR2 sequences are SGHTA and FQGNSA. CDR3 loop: CASSPGTSNNEQFF. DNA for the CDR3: TGTGCCAGCAGCCCAGGCACTAGCAACAATGAGCAGTTCTTC.

The CDR3: CASSKAWGGSWAYEQYF. The CDR3 DNA reads as TGTGCCAGCAGCAAAGCCTGGGGAGGGAGCTGGGCCTACGAGCAGTACTTC. V and J are TRBV21-1 and TRBJ2-7; whether TRBD2, the table's D call, matches the DNA was not checked. TRBV21-1 is a listed pseudogene. The CDR3 totals 17 residues.

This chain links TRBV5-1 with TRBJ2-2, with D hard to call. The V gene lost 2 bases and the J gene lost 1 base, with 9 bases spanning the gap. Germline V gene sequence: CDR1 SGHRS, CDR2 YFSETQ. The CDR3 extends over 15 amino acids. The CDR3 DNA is TGCGCCAGCAGCTTCGACTCCTGGAACACCGGGGAGCTGTTTTTT. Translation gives CASSFDSWNTGELFF.

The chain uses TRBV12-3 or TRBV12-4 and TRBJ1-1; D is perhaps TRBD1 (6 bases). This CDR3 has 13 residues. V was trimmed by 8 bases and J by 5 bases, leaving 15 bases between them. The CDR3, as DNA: TGTGCCAGCGGCACAGGGAGGGCGACTGAAGCTTTCTTT. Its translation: CASGTGRATEAFF.

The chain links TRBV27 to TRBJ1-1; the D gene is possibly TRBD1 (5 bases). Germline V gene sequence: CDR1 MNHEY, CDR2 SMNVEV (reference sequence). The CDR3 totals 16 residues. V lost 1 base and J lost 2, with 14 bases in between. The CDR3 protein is CASSLYSQGTNTEAFF. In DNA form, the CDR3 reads TGTGCCAGCAGTTTATATTCGCAGGGAACCAACACTGAAGCTTTCTTT.

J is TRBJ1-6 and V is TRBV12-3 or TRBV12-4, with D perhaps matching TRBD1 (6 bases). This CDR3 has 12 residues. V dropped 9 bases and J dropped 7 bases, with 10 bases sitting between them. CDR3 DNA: TGTGCCAGTCAGGGGCCGAATTCACCCCTCCACTTT. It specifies CASQGPNSPLHF.

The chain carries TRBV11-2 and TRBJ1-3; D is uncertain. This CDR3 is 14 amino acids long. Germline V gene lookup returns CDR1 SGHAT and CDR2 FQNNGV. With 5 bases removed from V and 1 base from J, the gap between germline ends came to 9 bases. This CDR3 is CASSLRTSGNTIYF. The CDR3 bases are TGTGCCAGCAGCCTAAGGACTTCTGGAAACACCATATATTTT.

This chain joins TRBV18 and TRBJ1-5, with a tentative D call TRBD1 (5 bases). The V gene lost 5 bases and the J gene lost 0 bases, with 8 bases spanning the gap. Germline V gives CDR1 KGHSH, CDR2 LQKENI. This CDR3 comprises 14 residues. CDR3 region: CASSLTDSNQPQHF. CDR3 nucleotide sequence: TGTGCCAGCTCATTGACAGATAGCAATCAGCCCCAGCATTTT.